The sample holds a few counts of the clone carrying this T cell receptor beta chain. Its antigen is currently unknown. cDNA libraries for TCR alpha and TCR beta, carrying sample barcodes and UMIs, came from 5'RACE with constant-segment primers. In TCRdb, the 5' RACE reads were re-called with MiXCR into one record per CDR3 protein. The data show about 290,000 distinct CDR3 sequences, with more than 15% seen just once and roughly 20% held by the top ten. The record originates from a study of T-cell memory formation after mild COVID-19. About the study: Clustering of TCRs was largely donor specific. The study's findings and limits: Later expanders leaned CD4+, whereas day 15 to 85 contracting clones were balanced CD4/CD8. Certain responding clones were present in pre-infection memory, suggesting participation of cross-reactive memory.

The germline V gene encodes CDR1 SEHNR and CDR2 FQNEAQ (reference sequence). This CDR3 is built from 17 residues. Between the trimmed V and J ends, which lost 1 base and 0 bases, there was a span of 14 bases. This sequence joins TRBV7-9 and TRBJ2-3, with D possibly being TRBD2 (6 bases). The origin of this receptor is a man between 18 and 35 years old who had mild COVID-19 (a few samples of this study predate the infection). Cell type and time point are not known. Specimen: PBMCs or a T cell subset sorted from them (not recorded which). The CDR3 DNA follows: TGTGCCAGCAGCTTAGGAGGAGGTAGCGGTAGCACAGATACGCAGTATTTT. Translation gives CASSLGGGSGSTDTQYF.